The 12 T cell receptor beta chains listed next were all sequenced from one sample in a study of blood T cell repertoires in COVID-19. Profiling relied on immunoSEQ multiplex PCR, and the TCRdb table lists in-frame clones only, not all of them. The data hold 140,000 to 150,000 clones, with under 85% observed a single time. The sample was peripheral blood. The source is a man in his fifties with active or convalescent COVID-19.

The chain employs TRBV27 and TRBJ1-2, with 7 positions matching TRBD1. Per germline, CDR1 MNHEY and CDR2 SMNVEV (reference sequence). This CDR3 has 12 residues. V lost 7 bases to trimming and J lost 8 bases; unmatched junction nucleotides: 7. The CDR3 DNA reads TGTGCCAGCACCGACAGGGTCAAAGGCTACACCTTC. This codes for CASTDRVKGYTF.

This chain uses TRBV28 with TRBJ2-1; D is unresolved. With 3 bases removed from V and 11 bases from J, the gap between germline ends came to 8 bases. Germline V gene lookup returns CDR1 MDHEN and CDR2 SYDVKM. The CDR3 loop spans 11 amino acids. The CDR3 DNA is TGTGCCAGCAGTTTTTCTAGGAAGCAGTTCTTC. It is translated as CASSFSRKQFF.

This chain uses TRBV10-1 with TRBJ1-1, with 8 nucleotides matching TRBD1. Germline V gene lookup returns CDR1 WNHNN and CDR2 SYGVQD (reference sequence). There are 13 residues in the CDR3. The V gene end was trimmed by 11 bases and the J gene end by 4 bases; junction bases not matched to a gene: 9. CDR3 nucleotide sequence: TGCGCCGGCGAGACAGGGGATGTCACTGAAGCTTTCTTT. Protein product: CAGETGDVTEAFF.

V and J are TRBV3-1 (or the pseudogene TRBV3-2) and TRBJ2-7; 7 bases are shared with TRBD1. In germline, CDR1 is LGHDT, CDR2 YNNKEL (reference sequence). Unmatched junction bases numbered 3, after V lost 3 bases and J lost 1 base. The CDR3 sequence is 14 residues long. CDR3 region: CASSQGTVSYEQYF. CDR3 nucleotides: TGTGCCAGCAGCCAGGGGACAGTTTCCTACGAGCAGTACTTC.

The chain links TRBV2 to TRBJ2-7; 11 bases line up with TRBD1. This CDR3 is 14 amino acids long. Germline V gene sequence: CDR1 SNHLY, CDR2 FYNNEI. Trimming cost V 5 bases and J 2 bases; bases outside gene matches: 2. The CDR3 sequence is CASSPGQGAYEQYF. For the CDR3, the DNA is TGTGCCAGCAGTCCGGGACAGGGGGCCTACGAGCAGTACTTC.

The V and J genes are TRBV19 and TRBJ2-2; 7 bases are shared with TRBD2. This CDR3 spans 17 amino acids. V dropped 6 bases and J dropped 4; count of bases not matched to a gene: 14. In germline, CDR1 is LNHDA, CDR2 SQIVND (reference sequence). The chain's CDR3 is CASSPGLGGGSTGELFF. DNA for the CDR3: TGTGCCAGTAGCCCGGGCCTTGGGGGAGGGAGCACCGGGGAGCTGTTTTTT.

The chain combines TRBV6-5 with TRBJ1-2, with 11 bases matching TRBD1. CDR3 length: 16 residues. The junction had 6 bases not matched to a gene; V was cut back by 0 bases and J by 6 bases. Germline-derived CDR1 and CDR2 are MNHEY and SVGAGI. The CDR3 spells CASSYSGTGGYNGYTF. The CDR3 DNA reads TGTGCCAGCAGTTACTCCGGGACAGGGGGTTATAATGGCTACACCTTC.

The CDR3 nucleotides are TGTGCCAGCAGTTTGGGCAGACTAGCGGGAGGGCCCGGAAACATTCAGTACTTC. It specifies CASSLGRLAGGPGNIQYF. This chain joins TRBV28 and TRBJ2-4; 14 nucleotides agree with TRBD2. CDR1 and CDR2 (germline): MDHEN, SYDVKM. This CDR3 has 18 residues. With 3 bases clipped from V and 6 bases from J, the junction kept 10 bases outside the gene matches.

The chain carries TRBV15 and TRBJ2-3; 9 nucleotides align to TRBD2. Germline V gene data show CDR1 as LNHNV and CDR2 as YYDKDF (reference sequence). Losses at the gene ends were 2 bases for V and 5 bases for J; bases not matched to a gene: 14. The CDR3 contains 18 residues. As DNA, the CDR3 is TGTGCCACCAGCAGACCAGTTTCGGGACTAGCCAGTGGAGATACGCAGTATTTT. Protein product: CATSRPVSGLASGDTQYF.

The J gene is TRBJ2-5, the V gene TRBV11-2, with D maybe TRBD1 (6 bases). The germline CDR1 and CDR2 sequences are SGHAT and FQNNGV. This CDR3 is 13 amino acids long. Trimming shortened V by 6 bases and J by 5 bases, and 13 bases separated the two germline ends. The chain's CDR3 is CASRTTGTETQYF. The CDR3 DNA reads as TGTGCCAGCAGAACTACAGGGACGGAGACCCAGTACTTC.

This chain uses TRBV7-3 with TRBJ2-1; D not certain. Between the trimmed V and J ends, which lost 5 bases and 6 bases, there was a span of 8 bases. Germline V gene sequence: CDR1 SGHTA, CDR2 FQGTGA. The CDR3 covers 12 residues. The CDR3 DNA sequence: TGTGCCAGCAGCACACATACCAATGAGCAGTTCTTC. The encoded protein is CASSTHTNEQFF.

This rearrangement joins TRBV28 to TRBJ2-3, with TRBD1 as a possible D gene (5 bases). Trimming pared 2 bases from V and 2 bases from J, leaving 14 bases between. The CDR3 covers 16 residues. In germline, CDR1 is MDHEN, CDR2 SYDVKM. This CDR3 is CASSLTPGWVTDTQYF. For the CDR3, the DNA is TGTGCCAGCAGTTTAACGCCAGGGTGGGTCACAGATACGCAGTATTTT.